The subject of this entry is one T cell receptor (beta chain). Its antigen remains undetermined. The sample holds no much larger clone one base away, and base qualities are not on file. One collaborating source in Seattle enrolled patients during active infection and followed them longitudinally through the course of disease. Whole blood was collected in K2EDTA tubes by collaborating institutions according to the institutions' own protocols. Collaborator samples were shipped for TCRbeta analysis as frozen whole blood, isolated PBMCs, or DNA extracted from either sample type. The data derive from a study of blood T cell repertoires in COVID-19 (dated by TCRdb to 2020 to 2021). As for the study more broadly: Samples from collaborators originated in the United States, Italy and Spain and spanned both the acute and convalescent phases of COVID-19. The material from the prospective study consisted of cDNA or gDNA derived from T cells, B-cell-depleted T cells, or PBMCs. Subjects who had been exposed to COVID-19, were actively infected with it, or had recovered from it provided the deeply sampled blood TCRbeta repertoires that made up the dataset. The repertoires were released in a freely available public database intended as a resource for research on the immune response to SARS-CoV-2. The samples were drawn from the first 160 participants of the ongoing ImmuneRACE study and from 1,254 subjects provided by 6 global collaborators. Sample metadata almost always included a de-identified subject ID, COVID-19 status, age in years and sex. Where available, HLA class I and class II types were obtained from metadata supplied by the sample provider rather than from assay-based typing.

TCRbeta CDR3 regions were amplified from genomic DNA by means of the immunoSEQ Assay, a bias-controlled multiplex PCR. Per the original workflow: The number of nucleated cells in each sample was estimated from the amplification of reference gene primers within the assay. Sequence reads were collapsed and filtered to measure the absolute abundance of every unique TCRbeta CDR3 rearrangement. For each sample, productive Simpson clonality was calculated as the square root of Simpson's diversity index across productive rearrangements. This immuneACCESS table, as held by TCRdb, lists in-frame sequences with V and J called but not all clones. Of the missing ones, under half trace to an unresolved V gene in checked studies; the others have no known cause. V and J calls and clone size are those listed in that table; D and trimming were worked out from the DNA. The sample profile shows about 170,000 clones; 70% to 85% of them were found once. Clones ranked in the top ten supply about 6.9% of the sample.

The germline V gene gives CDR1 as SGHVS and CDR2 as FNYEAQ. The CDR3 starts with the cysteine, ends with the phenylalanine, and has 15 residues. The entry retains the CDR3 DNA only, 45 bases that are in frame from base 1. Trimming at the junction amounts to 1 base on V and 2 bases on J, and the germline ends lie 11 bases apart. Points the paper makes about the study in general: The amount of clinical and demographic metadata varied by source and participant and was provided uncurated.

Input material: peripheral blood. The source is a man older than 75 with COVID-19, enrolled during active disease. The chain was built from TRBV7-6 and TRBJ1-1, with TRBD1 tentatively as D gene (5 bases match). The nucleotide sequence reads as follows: TGTGCCAGCAGCTTAGAGATAGACAGCAACACTGAAGCTTTCTTT. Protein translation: CASSLEIDSNTEAFF.